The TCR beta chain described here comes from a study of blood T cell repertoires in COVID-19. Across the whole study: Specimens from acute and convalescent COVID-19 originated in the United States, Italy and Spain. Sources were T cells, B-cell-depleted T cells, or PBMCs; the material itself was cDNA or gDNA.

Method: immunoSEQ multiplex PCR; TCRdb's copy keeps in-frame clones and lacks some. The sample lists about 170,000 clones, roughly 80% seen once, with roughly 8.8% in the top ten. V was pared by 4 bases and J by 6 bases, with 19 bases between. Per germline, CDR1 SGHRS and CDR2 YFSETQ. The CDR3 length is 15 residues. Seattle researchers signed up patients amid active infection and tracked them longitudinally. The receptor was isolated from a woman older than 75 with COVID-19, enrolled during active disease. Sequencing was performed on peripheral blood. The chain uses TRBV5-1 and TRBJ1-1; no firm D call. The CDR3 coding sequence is TGCGCCAGCAGCCGTAGCTCGGCTGGTAGCCCTGAAGCTTTCTTT. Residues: CASSRSSAGSPEAFF.